This is a list of T cell receptor beta chains from one sample in a study of shared clonotypes between healthy human individuals. Sequencing was performed with immunoSEQ multiplex PCR; in TCRdb, only in-frame clones are kept and a portion is missing. Among about 990,000 clones listed, about 80% were seen once. The sample was memory CD4+ T cells from PBMCs. All receptors derive from a man aged 18 to 29 in good health. Some clones in this sample may be carry-over from other donors' samples. CDR3s leave out the opening cysteine and the closing phenylalanine or tryptophan. Fields, in order: V gene, CDR3 protein.

v_call: TRBV27; cdr3_aa: ASSYRGRGNTGELF
v_call: TRBV28; cdr3_aa: ASSLTTSTTFRDTYYNEQF
v_call: TRBV7-2; cdr3_aa: ASSFRFQETQY
v_call: TRBV7-2; cdr3_aa: ASSLAGGRPQF
v_call: TRBV2; cdr3_aa: ASRPVRESGEQY
v_call: TRBV5-1; cdr3_aa: ASSLGHQNTGELF
v_call: TRBV29-1; cdr3_aa: SVATGPYGKVYEQY
v_call: TRBV5-6; cdr3_aa: ASSLVGHSGYT
v_call: TRBV18; cdr3_aa: ASSPVAARTDTQY
v_call: TRBV7-2; cdr3_aa: ASSSASRLGGEQY
v_call: TRBV7-9; cdr3_aa: ASSFDREFAFEKLF
v_call: TRBV5-4; cdr3_aa: ASSSPRDTQY
v_call: TRBV4-3; cdr3_aa: ASSRGLAGGSSYEQY
v_call: TRBV10-3; cdr3_aa: AILNNYGYT
v_call: TRBV5-1; cdr3_aa: ASSDGSPLGEQF
v_call: TRBV27; cdr3_aa: ASSLSPQSREQF
v_call: TRBV7-9; cdr3_aa: ASRPAVGTGGNEQF
v_call: TRBV28; cdr3_aa: ASSLGNTEAF
v_call: TRBV7-9; cdr3_aa: ASSPGTKNTYTDTQY
v_call: TRBV29-1; cdr3_aa: SVARDLETQY
v_call: TRBV6-1; cdr3_aa: ASSDPDRIYNQPQH
v_call: TRBV7-9; cdr3_aa: ASRTRTVYEQY
v_call: TRBV28; cdr3_aa: ASTTMRGRTATDTQY
v_call: TRBV4-2; cdr3_aa: ASSQEGPLKRDTQY
v_call: TRBV29-1; cdr3_aa: SVGQQLNTEAF
v_call: TRBV7-2; cdr3_aa: ASSLAAGSGNTIY
v_call: TRBV30; cdr3_aa: AWNLPLIYNEQF
v_call: TRBV10-3; cdr3_aa: AISVPGQGADTQY
v_call: TRBV5-6; cdr3_aa: ASSLWTGAISTDTQY
v_call: TRBV27; cdr3_aa: ASSSSDYFYNEQF
v_call: TRBV25-1; cdr3_aa: ASSEAGEYTIY
v_call: TRBV6-5; cdr3_aa: ASRQRVFTDTQY
v_call: TRBV6-6; cdr3_aa: ASSPGTGFQPQH
v_call: TRBV28; cdr3_aa: ASSPGGTYEQY
v_call: TRBV7-2; cdr3_aa: ASSLSGTKETQY
v_call: TRBV18; cdr3_aa: ASSPPTGLAYEQY
v_call: TRBV5-1; cdr3_aa: ASEEGTSGNTIY
v_call: TRBV18; cdr3_aa: ASSPPSGGSGNTIY
v_call: TRBV7-2; cdr3_aa: ASSLRAGVSSYNEQF
v_call: TRBV5-1; cdr3_aa: ASSLAPGVTYEQY
v_call: TRBV2; cdr3_aa: ASSEAAVALSYPPYGYT
v_call: TRBV6-1; cdr3_aa: ASSETQTQGAQH
v_call: TRBV29-1; cdr3_aa: SVGGTHDGGNTIY
v_call: TRBV7-9; cdr3_aa: ASSLVGGLNTEAF
v_call: TRBV2; cdr3_aa: ASNRDGTYEQY
v_call: TRBV5-1; cdr3_aa: ASSLGTPNEKLF
v_call: TRBV4-3; cdr3_aa: ASSQEGTAPNYGYT
v_call: TRBV6-1; cdr3_aa: ASSGPVRISTDTQY
v_call: TRBV9; cdr3_aa: ASSTRRAPSPDTQY
v_call: TRBV5-4; cdr3_aa: ASSTGSGQTNQETQY
v_call: TRBV9; cdr3_aa: ASRRFGGNTEAF
v_call: TRBV5-1; cdr3_aa: ASSAGQGSNEKLF
v_call: TRBV2; cdr3_aa: ASSGLAGMSTDTQY